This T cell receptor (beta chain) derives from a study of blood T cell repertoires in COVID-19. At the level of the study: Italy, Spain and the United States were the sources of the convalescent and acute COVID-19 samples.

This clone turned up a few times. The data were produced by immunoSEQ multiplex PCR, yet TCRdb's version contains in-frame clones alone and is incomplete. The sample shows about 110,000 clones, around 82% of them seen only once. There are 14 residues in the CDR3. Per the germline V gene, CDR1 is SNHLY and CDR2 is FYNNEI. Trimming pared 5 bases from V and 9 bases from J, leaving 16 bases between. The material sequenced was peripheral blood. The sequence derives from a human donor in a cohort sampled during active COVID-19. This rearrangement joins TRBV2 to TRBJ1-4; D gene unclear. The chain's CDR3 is CASSLERDWQKLFF. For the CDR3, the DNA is TGTGCCAGCAGTTTGGAAAGAGACTGGCAAAAACTGTTTTTT.